This T cell receptor (beta chain) was recorded in a study of Graves' ophthalmopathy and Graves' hyperthyroidism. Overall study findings and caveats: Ophthalmopathy progression was predicted with approximately 64% sensitivity and about 72% specificity.

This clonotype turned up a few times. Its antigen is still unknown. Exclusion criteria comprised other autoimmune diseases, uncontrolled infections, pregnancy or lactation in patients. As diagnostic evidence, clinical symptoms, serum thyroxine, TRAb, thyroid ultrasound and orbital computed tomography were relied upon. PBMCs originated in 10 ml of fresh peripheral blood. Transcripts of RNA were the source for amplifying TCR beta CDR3 regions. The first-round RT-PCR employed HTBI primers together with the Qiagen OneStep RT-PCR kit. A multiplex PCR was then performed as the second round. TCRdb processed the multiplex PCR reads anew with MiXCR; each CDR3 protein has one entry. The table has almost 750,000 distinct CDR3 sequences, roughly 41% seen once. This CDR3 has 15 amino acids. V lost 3 bases to trimming and J lost 2 bases; unmatched junction nucleotides: 4.

This TCR was sampled from an adult man with Graves' ophthalmopathy. What was sequenced was peripheral blood. The V call is TRBV12-3 or TRBV12-4, the J call TRBJ2-5, with 9 bases lining up with TRBD2. The CDR3, as DNA: TGTGCCAGCAGTTTGAAGCGGGGGGCTCAAGAGACCCAGTACTTC. Translation: CASSLKRGAQETQYF.